Each of the 8 T cell receptor beta chains below was sequenced from the same sample in a study of early T cells in non-severe SARS-CoV-2 infection. TCRdb used MiXCR to reprocess the 5' RACE reads, holding one entry per CDR3 protein. The sample has about 27,000 distinct CDR3 sequences, about 4% seen once. Sequencing was done on a sample of whole blood. These receptors were obtained from an adult who was a healthcare worker with PCR-confirmed SARS-CoV-2 infection or an uninfected control (not recorded which).

In its sample, this clonotype was seen many times. The chain is built from TRBV7-3 and TRBJ2-1, with unresolved D. The germline V gene encodes CDR1 SGHTA and CDR2 FQGTGA. There are 12 residues in the CDR3. V dropped 5 bases and J dropped 5 bases, with 7 bases sitting between them. CDR3 nucleotides: TGTGCCAGCAGCCGCAACAACAATGAGCAGTTCTTC. Translated: CASSRNNNEQFF.

This clonotype showed up many times. The chain combines TRBV6-2 or TRBV6-3 with TRBJ2-7, with a tentative D call TRBD2 (5 bases). The CDR3 has 11 amino acids. With 10 bases removed from V and 3 bases from J, the gap between germline ends came to 10 bases. Germline lookup yields CDR1 MNHEY and CDR2 SVGEGT. Written as DNA, the CDR3 is TGTGCCACAGTGGAGGTCTACGAGCAGTACTTC. It encodes CATVEVYEQYF.

This clonotype is classed as medium-sized. V usage is TRBV24-1 and J usage is TRBJ2-7; unclear D gene. The germline V and J ends were trimmed by 3 bases and 5 bases, with 4 bases remaining between them. The germline CDR1 and CDR2 sequences are KGHDR and SFDVKD. The CDR3 length is 11 residues. CDR3 protein: CATSDGDEQYF. The DNA for the CDR3 is TGTGCCACCAGTGATGGGGACGAGCAGTACTTC.

This clonotype was recorded a few times. A read error may be the cause here, since a much bigger clone is one base away. J is TRBJ1-1 and V is TRBV12-3 or TRBV12-4, with D possibly being TRBD1 (5 bases). The length of the CDR3 is 12 residues. CDR3 region: CANSLKGLGAFF. CDR3 sequence (DNA): TGTGCCAACAGTTTAAAGGGACTTGGAGCTTTCTTT.

This clonotype was found many times. The chain is built from TRBV29-1 and TRBJ1-3; no definite D call. V lost 4 bases and J 9 bases, leaving 19 bases between the germline ends. Looked up from germline, CDR1 is SQVTM and CDR2 is ANQGSEA. The CDR3 runs 14 residues. Here the CDR3 reads CSVGALDGKGTIYF. In DNA form, the CDR3 reads TGCAGCGTTGGGGCCCTGGACGGGAAGGGCACCATATATTTT.

This clonotype was seen many times. J is TRBJ2-1 and V is TRBV29-1; no reliable D call. Germline V CDR1 and CDR2: SQVTM, ANQGSEA. The CDR3 loop spans 12 amino acids. The CDR3 spells CSGYRGDNEQFF. CDR3 nucleotides: TGCAGTGGTTACCGTGGCGACAATGAGCAGTTCTTC.

The genes are TRBV2 and TRBJ2-5; unclear D gene. The CDR3 runs to 13 residues. Germline V gene data show CDR1 as SNHLY and CDR2 as FYNNEI. With 8 bases removed from V and 0 bases from J, the gap between germline ends came to 10 bases. The CDR3, as DNA: TGTGCCAGCTCTGGACGAGACCAAGAGACCCAGTACTTC. It codes for CASSGRDQETQYF.

This clonotype was seen at least ten times. V gene TRBV3-1 combines with J gene TRBJ2-7; 7 nucleotides match TRBD1. Per the germline V gene, CDR1 is LGHDT and CDR2 is YNNKEL (reference sequence). CDR3 length equals 14 residues. Trimming cost V 3 bases and J 4 bases; bases outside gene matches: 6. In nucleotides, the CDR3 is TGTGCCAGCAGCCACGGGGACAGAGATTACGAGCAGTACTTC. Encoded protein: CASSHGDRDYEQYF.